Below are 30 T cell receptor beta chains sequenced from a single sample in a study of OX40 agonist ivuxolimab in advanced cancers. This table comes from immunoSEQ multiplex PCR, and its TCRdb copy is limited to in-frame clones, with some not included. The repertoire has some 99,000 clones, roughly 88% of them found once; the top ten carry roughly 1.5%. The starting material was CD4+ or CD8+ T cells sorted from blood, obtained in a trial of the OX40 agonist ivuxolimab. These receptors were taken from an adult with an advanced solid tumor such as melanoma, head and neck, liver or kidney cancer.

This chain joins TRBV7-3 and TRBJ2-1; D unresolved. V was pared by 5 bases and J by 6 bases, with 14 bases between. CDR1 SGHTA and CDR2 FQGTGA come from the germline V gene. The CDR3 has 14 amino acids. CDR3 sequence reads: CASSPEAGPNEQFF. The CDR3 bases are TGTGCCAGCAGCCCCGAAGCCGGACCCAATGAGCAGTTCTTC.

The chain employs TRBV9 and TRBJ2-7, with 11 bases matching TRBD2. Germline values: CDR1 SGDLS, CDR2 YYNGEE. The CDR3 consists of 15 residues. V shed 5 bases, J shed 6 bases, and the junction held 10 bases outside the gene matches. CDR3 sequence: CASSPGLAGGVEQYF. The CDR3, as DNA: TGTGCCAGCAGTCCAGGCCTAGCGGGAGGCGTCGAGCAGTACTTC.

V gene TRBV28 combines with J gene TRBJ2-4, with a tentative D call TRBD2 (6 bases). Trimming removed 5 bases from V and 15 bases from J, with 17 bases in between. Germline loops: CDR1 MDHEN, CDR2 SYDVKM. CDR3 length: 12 amino acids. The CDR3 nucleotides are TGTGCCAGCAGTACGAATACGGGAGAGTGGTACTTC. It encodes CASSTNTGEWYF.

The chain combines TRBV30 with TRBJ2-3; 13 bases line up with TRBD2. V was clipped by 4 bases and J by 2 bases; unmatched bases: 6. CDR3 length: 16 residues. CDR1 and CDR2 from the germline V gene are GTSNPN and SVGIG (reference sequence). CDR3 residues: CAWNRGLAGYTDTQYF. DNA for the CDR3: TGTGCCTGGAACCGGGGACTAGCGGGATACACAGATACGCAGTATTTT.

The chain combines TRBV6-5 with TRBJ2-5; D is unclear. Germline V gives CDR1 MNHEY, CDR2 SVGAGI. Trimming pared 6 bases from V and 2 bases from J, leaving 13 bases between. This CDR3 region has 14 residues. The CDR3 reads CASSSESGQETQYF. In DNA, the CDR3 is TGTGCCAGCAGCTCGGAAAGTGGTCAAGAGACCCAGTACTTC.

The chain has TRBV4-3 and TRBJ2-1, with a possible D match to TRBD2 (7 bases). Trimming pared 0 bases from V and 9 bases from J, leaving 9 bases between. Germline CDR1 LGHNA, CDR2 YSLEER. CDR3 length: 13 amino acids. CDR3 DNA: TGCGCCAGCAGCCAAGATAGGGGGGGTGAGCAGTTCTTC. Translation: CASSQDRGGEQFF.

The chain employs TRBV5-6 and TRBJ2-2; D may be TRBD1 (5 bases). Per the germline V gene, CDR1 is SGHDT and CDR2 is YYEEEE. The length of the CDR3 is 17 residues. V was cut by 2 bases and J by 0 bases, with 14 bases left in between. CDR3 bases: TGTGCCAGCAGCTTTGACAGTGTGGATCCGAACACCGGGGAGCTGTTTTTT. Translating it yields CASSFDSVDPNTGELFF.

The gene calls are TRBV9 and TRBJ2-1; the D gene is possibly TRBD2 (6 bases). The V end was cut by 3 bases, the J end by 12 bases, with 16 bases between. This CDR3 is 13 amino acids long. Germline V lookup: CDR1 SGDLS, CDR2 YYNGEE. The CDR3 bases are TGTGCCAGCAGCGGTCCGGAGGGCTGGGGGCAGTTCTTC. This sequence encodes CASSGPEGWGQFF.

The chain has TRBV7-9 and TRBJ1-1, with D uncertain. From germline, CDR1 is SEHNR and CDR2 FQNEAQ (reference sequence). The CDR3 consists of 15 residues. Trimming removed 3 bases from V and 1 base from J, with 12 bases in between. CDR3 nucleotides: TGTGCCAGCAGCTTTGTCCAGGCTCAGAACACTGAAGCTTTCTTT. Protein product: CASSFVQAQNTEAFF. The whole variable domain, remainder taken from reference TRBV7-9 and TRBJ1-1, is DTGVSQNPRHKITKRGQNVTFRCDPISEHNRLYWYRQTLGQGPEFLTYFQNEAQLEKSRLLSDRFSAERPKGSFSTLEIQRTEQGDSAMYLCASSFVQAQNTEAFFGQGTRLTVV.

The CDR3 reads CASSRIGPRGANEQFF. The CDR3 bases are TGCGCCAGCAGCAGGATCGGCCCCAGAGGGGCCAATGAGCAGTTCTTC. The V gene is TRBV5-1, the J gene TRBJ2-1, with D perhaps assigned TRBD1 or TRBD2 (5 bases each). V was pared by 4 bases and J by 6 bases, with 20 bases between. Germline-derived CDR1 and CDR2 are SGHRS and YFSETQ. The CDR3 totals 16 residues.

The rearrangement uses TRBV7-9 and TRBJ1-2; D unresolved. There are 15 residues in the CDR3. CDR1 SEHNR and CDR2 FQNEAQ come from the germline V gene (reference sequence). Trimming left V 5 bases short and J 4 bases short, with 17 bases between. The CDR3 DNA reads as TGTGCCAGCAGCCGGTCGGACGGGTCCCGCTATGGCTACACCTTC. Translated: CASSRSDGSRYGYTF.

This chain uses TRBV15 with TRBJ2-7; maybe TRBD1 (6 bases). The CDR3 has 13 residues. With 0 bases removed from V and 4 bases from J, the gap between germline ends came to 7 bases. Germline V lookup: CDR1 LNHNV, CDR2 YYDKDF (reference sequence). In DNA, the CDR3 is TGTGCCACCAGCAGAGACCAGGGGTACGAGCAGTACTTC. It yields the protein CATSRDQGYEQYF.

CDR3 in amino acids: CAWSGGANVLTF. The CDR3 DNA follows: TGTGCCTGGAGTGGGGGGGCCAACGTCCTGACTTTC. J is TRBJ2-6 and V is TRBV30; D is ambiguous. Trimming removed 1 base from V and 4 bases from J, with 2 bases in between. CDR3 size: 12 residues. Germline assignment: CDR1 GTSNPN and CDR2 SVGIG (reference sequence).

On this clone itself: One end of the junction fails to match germline, which may point to a read error. This rearrangement joins TRBV7-7 to TRBJ2-5; TRBD2 matches 12 bases. Germline assignment: CDR1 SSHAT and CDR2 FNYEAQ (reference sequence). This CDR3 spans 19 amino acids. This chain's CDR3 is CASSRDSGLAGRLQETQYF. CDR3 bases: TGTGCTAGCAGCCGGGATTCGGGACTAGCGGGCCGCCTTCAAGAGACCCAGTACTTC.

The rearrangement links TRBV28 to TRBJ1-5, with 10 positions matching TRBD1. CDR1 is MDHEN, CDR2 SYDVKM, per germline. This CDR3 comprises 13 residues. The V and J ends lost 9 bases and 4 bases, in that order; junction bases with no gene match: 3. CDR3 in amino acids: CASGTGANQPQHF. For the CDR3, the DNA is TGTGCCAGTGGGACAGGGGCAAATCAGCCCCAGCATTTT.

The chain combines TRBV5-1 with TRBJ2-7; D is unclear. The CDR3 consists of 11 residues. V was clipped by 0 bases and J by 10 bases, with 8 bases between them. Germline CDR1 is SGHRS and CDR2 is YFSETQ. This CDR3 is CASSLEARQYF. The DNA for the CDR3 is TGCGCCAGCAGCTTGGAGGCTCGTCAGTACTTC.

The genes are TRBV19 and TRBJ1-1; tentative D call: TRBD1 (5 bases). V was pared by 10 bases and J by 6 bases, with 18 bases between. This CDR3 spans 13 amino acids. CDR1 LNHDA and CDR2 SQIVND come from the germline V gene (reference sequence). The CDR3 DNA follows: TGTGCCACAGGAATCACGGGACGCCCTGAAGCTTTCTTT. Amino acids: CATGITGRPEAFF.

The gene calls are TRBV18 and TRBJ1-2; 8 nucleotides match TRBD1. CDR1 and CDR2 from the germline V gene are KGHSH and LQKENI. The length of the CDR3 is 15 residues. The ends lost 0 bases at V and 4 bases at J; junction bases unmatched: 4. The CDR3 here is CASSPPTGQAYGYTF. The DNA for the CDR3 is TGTGCCAGCTCACCACCGACGGGACAGGCCTATGGCTACACCTTC.

The chain combines TRBV6-5 with TRBJ2-7, with D perhaps matching TRBD1 (6 bases). Germline values: CDR1 MNHEY, CDR2 SVGAGI. The V and J ends lost 10 bases and 0 bases respectively, with 13 bases between them. The CDR3 runs 13 residues. The CDR3, as DNA: TGTGCCACTAAGGACAGCCTCTCCTACGAGCAGTACTTC. This encodes CATKDSLSYEQYF.

The chain has TRBV19 and TRBJ2-1, with 10 bases that match TRBD2. The germline CDR1 and CDR2 sequences are LNHDA and SQIVND (reference sequence). The ends lost 10 bases at V and 8 bases at J; junction bases unmatched: 8. The CDR3 totals 13 residues. CDR3: CATTRSGRDEQFF. The DNA of the CDR3 is TGTGCCACCACACGGAGCGGGAGGGATGAGCAGTTCTTC.

This chain connects TRBV7-2 to TRBJ1-2; 7 bases map to TRBD1. This CDR3 spans 12 amino acids. After removal of 4 bases from V and 11 bases from J, the junction contained 7 bases not matched to a gene. Germline V CDR1 and CDR2: SGHTA, FQGNSA. The CDR3 bases are TGTGCCAGCAGCTCTCCGGGACAGCCGTACACCTTC. Translating gives CASSSPGQPYTF.

This clone appeared a single time. This chain links TRBV5-4 with TRBJ2-5; 10 bases are shared with TRBD1. V lost 4 bases and J lost 2; bases outside the gene matches: 8. This CDR3 region has 16 residues. CDR1 is SGHNT, CDR2 YYREEE, per germline (reference sequence). CDR3 in amino acids: CASSIRTGGPQETQYF. The CDR3 DNA sequence: TGTGCCAGCAGCATTAGGACAGGGGGTCCACAAGAGACCCAGTACTTC.

This chain joins TRBV28 and TRBJ2-7; D assignment may be TRBD1 or TRBD2 (7 bases each). Per the germline V gene, CDR1 is MDHEN and CDR2 is SYDVKM. The CDR3 spans 15 residues. The V and J ends lost 1 base and 3 bases respectively, with 13 bases between them. CDR3: CASSLLGQRDYEQYF. The CDR3 coding sequence is TGTGCCAGCAGTTTATTGGGACAGCGGGACTACGAGCAGTACTTC.

The V and J genes are TRBV11-1 and TRBJ2-5; 11 positions agree with TRBD2. Germline values: CDR1 SGHAT, CDR2 FQDESV (reference sequence). V lost 5 bases and J lost 0; bases outside the gene matches: 8. The CDR3 sequence is 17 residues long. The CDR3 loop reads CASSKDSGREYQETQYF. In DNA, the CDR3 is TGTGCCAGCAGCAAAGATAGCGGGAGGGAATACCAAGAGACCCAGTACTTC.

The chain links TRBV11-3 to TRBJ2-3, with D perhaps matching TRBD2 (5 bases). CDR3 size: 14 residues. Germline-derived CDR1 and CDR2 are SGHNT and YENEEA. V lost 5 bases and J lost 3, with 12 bases in between. This CDR3 is CASSPARRTDTQYF. The CDR3 DNA follows: TGTGCCAGCAGCCCCGCCAGGAGGACAGATACGCAGTATTTT.

CDR3 in DNA: TGTGCCAGCAGCCGACGACTAGCGGGTGGGGACAATGAGCAGTTCTTC. It is translated as CASSRRLAGGDNEQFF. The V and J genes are TRBV7-9 and TRBJ2-1; TRBD2 agrees at 10 bases. Germline assignment: CDR1 SEHNR and CDR2 FQNEAQ (reference sequence). This CDR3 region has 16 residues. The V segment lost 5 bases and the J segment 5 bases; nucleotides outside the gene matches: 9.

There are a few counts of this clone. The rearrangement links TRBV10-3 to TRBJ1-5; TRBD1 matches 9 bases. The CDR3 has 15 residues. Germline CDR1 and CDR2: ENHRY and SYGVKD. J gave up 6 bases and V 2 bases, and 5 bases lay outside the gene matches. CDR3 DNA: TGTGCCATCAGTGAGGGGACAGGGAAAAGTCAGCCCCAGCATTTT. It translates to CAISEGTGKSQPQHF.

The rearrangement links TRBV25-1 to TRBJ1-3; D remains ambiguous. This CDR3 has 14 amino acids. Germline V CDR1 and CDR2: MGHDK, SYGVNS. V lost 4 bases, J lost 2 bases, and 9 bases lay in between. The CDR3 here is CASSGRTPGNTIYF. Here the CDR3 DNA reads TGTGCCAGCAGTGGGAGGACTCCTGGAAACACCATATATTTT.

This clone is a singleton in its sample. The chain is built from TRBV30 and TRBJ2-1, with no clear D. In germline, CDR1 is GTSNPN, CDR2 SVGIG (reference sequence). V was trimmed by 5 bases and J by 10 bases, leaving 18 bases between them. The CDR3 length is 13 residues. In DNA form, the CDR3 reads TGTGCCTGGCAATCTTTTTCGGCGGCAGAGCAGTTCTTC. This codes for CAWQSFSAAEQFF.

The chain has TRBV7-9 and TRBJ2-6; unclear D gene. Looked up from germline, CDR1 is SEHNR and CDR2 is FQNEAQ (reference sequence). The length of the CDR3 is 18 residues. Trimming removed 5 bases at V and 0 bases at J, with 17 bases between. For the CDR3, the DNA is TGTGCCAGCAGCCCCCAAAGTGGCGCAACCTCTGGGGCCAACGTCCTGACTTTC. Translated: CASSPQSGATSGANVLTF.